Reported below is one TCR beta chain. How the authors handled the data: Amplified reference gene primers provided the basis for estimating nucleated cell counts. Sequenced by immunoSEQ multiplex PCR; TCRdb stores in-frame clones only, minus some. V, J and clone size are taken as reported in that table, and D and trimming were inferred from the DNA itself. The table records about 230,000 clones, around 80% of them present only once. The data were obtained in a study of blood T cell repertoires in COVID-19. Study at large: Some COVID-19 samples were acute and others convalescent; all came from the United States, Italy and Spain. PBMCs, B-cell-depleted T cells, or T cells provided the cDNA or gDNA that made up the material.

The J segment lost 3 bases and the V segment lost 4 bases, leaving 2 bases of the junction unmatched. The CDR3 consists of 12 residues. CDR1 and CDR2 (germline): SQVTM, ANQGSEA. The J gene is TRBJ2-7, the V gene TRBV29-1; 8 nucleotides agree with TRBD1. This clonotype was sampled from a woman aged 40 to 50 who had recovered from COVID-19. Sequenced sample: peripheral blood. CDR3: CSVGQGSYEQYF. Here the CDR3 DNA reads TGCAGCGTTGGACAGGGGAGCTACGAGCAGTACTTC.